This TCR beta chain was found in a study of PD-1 blockade in classical Hodgkin lymphoma. The wider study: A 3 mg/kg intravenous dose of nivolumab was received by patients every 2 weeks.

Clones were read by immunoSEQ multiplex PCR, and TCRdb kept only the in-frame ones, dropping some. The sample includes roughly 90,000 clones, approximately 80% of them seen just once. V was pared by 7 bases and J by 3 bases, with 10 bases of the junction left unmatched. Germline V CDR1 and CDR2: SNHLY, FYNNEI. This CDR3 has 16 residues. Broader study findings: Newly diagnosed patients had baseline TCR diversity that was reportedly lower than that of healthy donors. Whatever underlies the repertoire differences (possibly disease activity or prior therapy) remains undefined. The diversity seen at baseline in complete responders resembled that of newly diagnosed patients.

About this clone: Its antigen is currently unknown.

Every patient relapsed after autologous stem cell transplantation, and brentuximab vedotin exposure varied. This specimen was peripheral blood mononuclear cells (PBMCs), taken before the second cycle of nivolumab. The chain uses TRBV2 and TRBJ2-1, with TRBD2 matching 9 bases. The receptor's source is a human donor with classical Hodgkin lymphoma. CDR3 protein: CASIGLATSYYNEQFF. The CDR3 DNA reads as TGTGCCAGCATAGGACTAGCGACATCTTACTACAATGAGCAGTTCTTC.